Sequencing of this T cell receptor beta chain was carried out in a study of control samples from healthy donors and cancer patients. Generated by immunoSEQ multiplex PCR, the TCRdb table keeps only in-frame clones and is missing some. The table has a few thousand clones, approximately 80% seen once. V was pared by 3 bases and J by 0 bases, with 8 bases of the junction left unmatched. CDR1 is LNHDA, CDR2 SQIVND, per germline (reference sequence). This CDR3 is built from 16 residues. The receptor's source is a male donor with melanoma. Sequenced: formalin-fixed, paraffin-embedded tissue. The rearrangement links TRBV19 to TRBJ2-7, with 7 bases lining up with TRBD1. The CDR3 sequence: CASSIEGAFGSYEQYF. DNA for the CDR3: TGTGCCAGTAGTATCGAGGGGGCCTTCGGCTCCTACGAGCAGTACTTC.